This T cell receptor (beta chain) emerged from a study of blood T cell repertoires in COVID-19. Data came from immunoSEQ multiplex PCR; TCRdb stores just in-frame clones and leaves some out. Counted here are about 400,000 clones, around 90% occurring once; the ten biggest clones make up about 2.1%. V gave up 2 bases and J gave up 7 bases, with 9 bases separating them. This CDR3 has 13 residues. The material sequenced was PBMCs or T cells enriched from blood (not recorded which). The chain uses TRBV12-3 or TRBV12-4 and TRBJ1-5; D is perhaps TRBD1 (6 bases). The origin of this receptor is a woman between 40 and 50 years old with acute COVID-19. Here the CDR3 DNA reads TGTGCCAGCAGTTTATCAGGGGCACAGCCCCAGCATTTT. This encodes CASSLSGAQPQHF.